Listed below are T cell receptor beta chains from one sample, sequenced in a study of vaccination and CD4 T cells after COVID-19. TCRdb reanalysed the PCR reads using MiXCR and keeps one entry per CDR3 protein. The data hold about 21,000 distinct CDR3 sequences, with around 48% observed a single time. Antigen specificity for these receptors is unknown. Source material: CD4+ T cells from blood, cultured in vitro. All receptors come from a human donor who had recovered from COVID-19. CDR3s include the opening cysteine and the closing phenylalanine or tryptophan. Each record gives: D gene, V gene, J gene, clone size, CDR3 DNA, CDR3 protein. D genes are given only for firm matches. Only part of the rows carry a size: once, few, many, or a class if the clone is expanded.

>-|TRBV7-3|TRBJ2-1|-
TGTGCCAGCAGTGGAGGGGGGACCGGTGAGCAGTTCTTC
CASSGGGTGEQFF
>-|TRBV11-3|TRBJ1-1|-
TGTGCCAGCAGCCGATCTGGAGACACTGAAGCTTTCTTT
CASSRSGDTEAFF
>-|TRBV10-3|TRBJ2-3|-
TGTGCCATCAGTGACCCCAGCGGAACAGATACGCAGTATTTT
CAISDPSGTDTQYF
>-|TRBV5-4|TRBJ1-1|-
TGTGCCAGCAGCCTACAAACGAACACTGAAGCTTTCTTT
CASSLQTNTEAFF
>-|TRBV28|TRBJ2-7|-
TGTGCCAGCAGACAGGCGGGCCTAAAAGAGCAGTACTTC
CASRQAGLKEQYF
>TRBD2|TRBV20-1|TRBJ2-3|-
TGCAGTGCTAGAGCCCCAGCGGGAGTAATTAATACGCAGTATTTT
CSARAPAGVINTQYF
>TRBD1|TRBV6-1|TRBJ1-1|few
TGTGCCAGCAGAAGCGGGACAGTGAACACTGAAGCTTTCTTT
CASRSGTVNTEAFF
>-|TRBV7-9|TRBJ1-1|few
TGTGCCAGCAGCAGACAGGAGAACACTGAAGCTTTCTTT
CASSRQENTEAFF
>-|TRBV10-3|TRBJ1-5|few
TGTGCCATCAGTGAGCAGATCGGGGCGGCTCAGCCCCAGCATTTT
CAISEQIGAAQPQHF
>-|TRBV20-1|TRBJ1-2|-
TGCAGTGCTAGGGCTCAGACAAGCTCTAACTATGGCTACACCTTC
CSARAQTSSNYGYTF
>-|TRBV19|TRBJ1-5|-
TGTGCCAGTAGTATAGGACAGTTTCCTAGCAATCAGCCCCAGCATTTT
CASSIGQFPSNQPQHF
>TRBD2|TRBV15|TRBJ2-7|-
TGTGCCACCAGCAGAGATTTGGTAAGCGGGAGTTACGAGCAGTACTTC
CATSRDLVSGSYEQYF